Listed below are T cell receptor beta chains from one sample, sequenced in a study of identical twins. TCRdb independently ran MiXCR on the 5' RACE reads; one entry per CDR3 protein. The sample has hundreds of thousands of distinct CDR3 sequences; over 5% are singletons. The sample taken for sequencing was naive T cells sorted from blood. The receptors were sampled from a man in his late teens or twenties in good health. The conserved cysteine and the conserved F or W are not part of the CDR3 here. The D gene is left open where the match is weak. Expanded clones are given a class, and other clones once, few, many or no size at all.

j_call d_call v_call clone_size cdr3_aa
TRBJ2-1 TRBD2 TRBV3-1 many ASSQGGLAGYEQF
TRBJ2-6 TRBD2 TRBV2 - ASSDLAGGSGANVLT
TRBJ2-1 - TRBV4-3 many ASSQVGLHNEQF
TRBJ2-1 TRBD2 TRBV29-1 many SVGTSGHNEQF
TRBJ1-1 - TRBV12-5 many ASGWGIAEAF
TRBJ2-7 - TRBV10-3 few AISGPSASSYEQY
- - TRBV6-5 - ASSYLWGLGTQY
TRBJ1-4 TRBD1 TRBV20-1 few SALGDSSTNEKLF
TRBJ2-1 - TRBV5-1 few ASSWGRGLDYNEQF
TRBJ2-1 TRBD2 TRBV27 many ASSLFAGVGNEQF
TRBJ2-1 - TRBV6-6 - ASSYIEGDEQF
TRBJ1-2 TRBD1 TRBV4-2 few ASSHLPGQGADYGYT
TRBJ2-5 - TRBV29-1 many SATTVLQETQY
TRBJ2-3 - TRBV9 - ASTATGFSTDTQY
TRBJ2-2 - TRBV2 few ASSEALQGGELF
TRBJ2-1 - TRBV5-1 - ASSGRQVEIYNEQF
TRBJ2-5 - TRBV12-3/TRBV12-4 few ASSLTLFGGRKESQY
TRBJ2-2 TRBD1 TRBV6-2/TRBV6-3 - ASRRRTGPGELF
TRBJ2-2 - TRBV9 many ASSPKKRTGELF
TRBJ2-1 TRBD2 TRBV5-6 many ASSYYGGVNEQF
TRBJ1-5 TRBD1 TRBV4-1 - ASSQGTGAHQPQH
TRBJ2-3 - TRBV3-1 many ASSTFSGPDTQY
TRBJ2-1 TRBD1 TRBV6-1 - ASSDRTGNNEQF
TRBJ1-3 TRBD1 TRBV6-1 many ASTDRGPSYSGNTIY
TRBJ2-5 TRBD1 TRBV7-9 few ASSSQGADRYQETQY
TRBJ2-1 - TRBV12-3/TRBV12-4 many ASSHSLADEQF
TRBJ2-5 - TRBV29-1 many SVAKADRGQETQY
TRBJ2-7 TRBD1 TRBV19 - ASSPGQGPLEQY
TRBJ1-2 - TRBV18 - ASSPLADYGYT
TRBJ2-5 TRBD1 TRBV7-8 few ASSLGQGVREETQY
TRBJ1-1 - TRBV20-1 many SAEEGPLAF
TRBJ2-5 - TRBV6-5 few ASSYHLAQETQY
TRBJ2-5 TRBD2 TRBV28 many ASSTRTSPAQETQY
TRBJ2-1 TRBD2 TRBV18 few ASSPPDWRGNEQF
TRBJ2-1 TRBD2 TRBV5-1 - ASSPGLAGYPHEQF
TRBJ2-5 - TRBV28 few ASSLVQMETQY
TRBJ2-3 TRBD2 TRBV6-5 many ASSYSPIAGGLSDTQY
TRBJ2-2 - TRBV6-6 many ASSSRKTGELF
TRBJ1-2 - TRBV7-9 - ASSPPLGTEDGYT
TRBJ1-2 TRBD1 TRBV7-9 few ASSSRTGGDYGYT
TRBJ2-5 - TRBV15 few ATSSPTRETQY
TRBJ1-6 - TRBV12-3/TRBV12-4 - ASRGTGNSPLH
TRBJ2-1 - TRBV20-1 many SASGFGGSHNEQF
TRBJ2-5 TRBD2 TRBV10-3 few ATIAGAGVQETQY
TRBJ2-1 - TRBV18 few ASSPRDTTYNEQF
TRBJ2-6 - TRBV12-3/TRBV12-4 many ASSLSHSATGANVLT
TRBJ1-1 - TRBV11-1 - ASSLILGNSKKNTEAF
TRBJ2-1 - TRBV20-1 few SARDFAREYNEQF
TRBJ1-2 - TRBV12-3/TRBV12-4 - ASSYSSVYGYT
TRBJ2-1 - TRBV7-2 - ASTPGLELYNEQF
TRBJ1-3 - TRBV21-1 many ASSKGPTGSGNTIY
TRBJ2-1 TRBD2 TRBV5-1 many ASSPTTSGYNEQF
TRBJ1-2 - TRBV5-1 many ASSLDTVPNYGYT
TRBJ2-1 - TRBV7-9 many ASSSTDEQF
TRBJ1-6 - TRBV12-3/TRBV12-4 many ASSFAGRVSPLH
TRBJ2-3 - TRBV6-5 - ASSYSVTDTQY
TRBJ1-5 TRBD1 TRBV7-9 many AIQGQDQPQH